This TCR beta chain was sequenced in a study of shared clonotypes between healthy human individuals. Study overall: Per donor, three plates held CD4 naive cells, three held CD4 memory, two held CD8 naive and one held CD8 memory. General study findings and limits: Tissues were not sampled, only blood, and their repertoires likely differ. Incompleteness in sorted-subset sequencing, despite large depth, was shown by rarefaction.

Germline V gives CDR1 LNHDA, CDR2 SQIVND (reference sequence). The CDR3 runs to 14 residues. The V end lost 2 bases, the J end lost 0 bases, and 4 bases lay between the germline ends. This clone was recorded once. As yet, its antigen is unknown. Naive CD8 cells comprised CD45RO-negative, CCR7-positively selected cells, excluding terminally differentiated effector memory CD45RA+ cells. It was across several immunoSEQ plates that each subset's genomic DNA was evenly split. Data came from immunoSEQ multiplex PCR; TCRdb stores just in-frame clones and leaves some out. The sample has about 2 million clones, roughly 94% seen once.

The sequenced sample was naive CD8+ T cells sorted from blood. The V call is TRBV19, the J call TRBJ2-2; D gene uncertain. The sequence derives from a man aged 18 to 29 in good health. CDR3 DNA sequence: TGTGCCAGTAGTATATATACGAACACCGGGGAGCTGTTTTTT. Protein: CASSIYTNTGELFF.